What follows is one T cell receptor (beta chain) and its context. The sample belongs to a study of early T cells in non-severe SARS-CoV-2 infection. Study overall: Sequencing of unsorted whole blood was done on bulk RNA, leaving chains unpaired.

Individually, cDNA molecules had unique molecular identifiers attached to them. TCRdb re-analysed the 5' RACE reads in MiXCR, keeping a single row per CDR3 protein. Found here are some 73,000 distinct CDR3 sequences, over 9.5% of them singletons; the top ten hold 3.4%. Germline-derived CDR1 and CDR2 are SGHRS and YFSETQ. V lost 2 bases and J lost 4; bases outside the gene matches: 8. The CDR3 has 15 amino acids. This chain joins TRBV5-1 and TRBJ1-1, with 7 bases fitting TRBD1. Sequencing was carried out using whole blood. This clonotype originated in an adult who was a healthcare worker with PCR-confirmed SARS-CoV-2 infection or an uninfected control (not recorded which). CDR3 sequence: CASSFQGDYGTEAFF. CDR3 DNA sequence: TGCGCCAGCAGCTTCCAGGGGGACTACGGCACTGAAGCTTTCTTT.